This entry concerns a single T cell receptor (beta chain). What it binds is unknown. A much larger clone differs from this one at a single base, so this may be a read error. Losses at the gene ends were 5 bases for V and 6 bases for J; bases not matched to a gene: 11. Germline-derived CDR1 and CDR2 are SGHRS and YFSETQ. The CDR3 is 15 residues long. Via MiXCR, TCRdb re-called the RT-PCR reads, giving one row per CDR3 protein. In the table there are about 540,000 distinct CDR3 sequences, less than 15% of which are singletons. This sample is drawn from a study of response to subunit inactivated influenza vaccine. General study points: Authors suggested each seasonal influenza vaccination recruits few new T cells.

The sequencing here drew on PBMCs from blood, taken 12 days after vaccination. This chain joins TRBV5-1 and TRBJ2-1; TRBD2 aligns across 7 bases. This clonotype was obtained from a man aged 45-65 years who received an inactivated influenza vaccine. This CDR3 is CASRQGTTLGNEQFF. Here the CDR3 DNA reads TGCGCCAGCAGACAAGGGACTACCCTTGGCAATGAGCAGTTCTTC.